A selection of T cell receptor beta chains follows, all from one sample in a study of blood T cell repertoires in COVID-19. The protocol was immunoSEQ multiplex PCR, while the TCRdb copy is restricted to in-frame clones and leaves out a portion. The data show 65,000 to 85,000 clones, about 90% seen once. The specimen was peripheral blood. These receptors were collected from a man aged 45-65 years with active COVID-19. The CDR3 runs from the conserved cysteine through the conserved F or W. Each record gives: J gene, D gene, V gene, clone size, CDR3 protein, CDR3 DNA. A D gene is named only where the DNA matches it firmly. Size is omitted from some rows. Given values are once, few, many or a class for expanded clones.

TRBJ2-3 TRBD2 TRBV5-1 NA CASSLGGSLDTQYF TGCGCCAGCAGCTTGGGCGGGAGCTTAGATACGCAGTATTTT
TRBJ2-2 TRBD1 TRBV5-4 NA CASSTKGQGIMGELFF TGTGCCAGCAGCACAAAAGGACAGGGAATAATGGGGGAGCTGTTTTTT
TRBJ2-7 TRBD1 TRBV6-5 NA CASRRDRGTYEQYF TGTGCCAGCCGACGGGACAGGGGAACATACGAGCAGTACTTC
TRBJ2-5 NA TRBV5-1 NA CASSLGQGKETQYF TGCGCCAGCAGCTTGGGTCAGGGGAAAGAGACCCAGTACTTC
TRBJ2-5 NA TRBV28 NA CASSFLQGGTQYF TGTGCCAGCAGTTTTCTGCAGGGTGGGACCCAGTACTTC
TRBJ2-5 TRBD2 TRBV5-6 once CASSLTNSGGAIRETQYF TGTGCCAGCAGCTTAACTAATAGCGGGGGGGCCATCCGGGAGACCCAGTACTTC
TRBJ2-5 NA TRBV15 NA CATSRGTLKETQYF TGTGCCACCAGCAGAGGCACTCTTAAAGAGACCCAGTACTTC
TRBJ2-3 TRBD2 TRBV4-3 NA CASMDSAGATDTQYF TGCGCCAGCATGGACTCGGCGGGAGCTACAGATACGCAGTATTTT
TRBJ2-1 NA TRBV5-6 NA CASSLIRYSYNEQFF TGTGCCAGCAGCTTGATCCGGTACTCCTACAATGAGCAGTTCTTC
TRBJ2-1 TRBD2 TRBV11-3 NA CASSPSASGTYNEQFF TGTGCCAGCAGCCCCTCGGCTAGCGGAACTTACAATGAGCAGTTCTTC
TRBJ2-1 TRBD2 TRBV28 NA CASRGSSGSYNEQFF TGTGCCAGCAGGGGGAGTAGCGGGTCCTACAATGAGCAGTTCTTC
TRBJ2-5 TRBD2 TRBV7-3 NA CASSLGLAGGQQETQYF TGTGCCAGCAGCTTAGGACTAGCGGGGGGACAACAAGAGACCCAGTACTTC
TRBJ1-2 NA TRBV6-5 NA CASTLVSLGYGYTF TGTGCCAGCACTCTGGTCAGTCTTGGCTATGGCTACACCTTC
TRBJ2-1 NA TRBV7-3 NA CASSPGRAFDEQFF TGTGCCAGCAGCCCTGGGCGGGCTTTCGATGAGCAGTTCTTC
TRBJ2-3 TRBD2 TRBV10-3 NA CAIKGRASGGQSTDTQYF TGTGCCATCAAGGGGAGGGCTAGCGGGGGCCAAAGCACAGATACGCAGTATTTT
TRBJ2-1 NA TRBV6-5 NA CASSYAGTGSYNEQFF TGTGCCAGCAGTTACGCCGGGACTGGCTCCTACAATGAGCAGTTCTTC
TRBJ1-2 NA TRBV28 NA CASSLGPDGYTF TGTGCCAGCAGTTTAGGGCCGGATGGCTACACCTTC
TRBJ2-5 NA TRBV5-1 NA CASRTATAQETQYF TGCGCCAGCAGAACAGCGACAGCTCAAGAGACCCAGTACTTC
TRBJ2-2 NA TRBV5-4 NA CASSPYRSFNTGELFF TGTGCCAGCAGTCCATACAGGAGTTTTAACACCGGGGAGCTGTTTTTT
TRBJ1-2 NA TRBV5-1 few CASRLDSNYGYTF TGCGCCAGCAGACTTGACAGTAACTATGGCTACACCTTC
TRBJ1-1 NA TRBV4-1 NA CASSQEGRENTEAFF TGCGCCAGCAGCCAAGAGGGCAGGGAAAACACTGAAGCTTTCTTT
TRBJ1-2 TRBD1 TRBV25-1 NA CASSIGQGVSSYGYTF TGTGCCAGCAGCATAGGACAGGGGGTATCGTCTTATGGCTACACCTTC
TRBJ1-5 NA TRBV15 NA CATSRDLANSNQPQHF TGTGCCACCAGCAGAGATTTGGCAAATAGCAATCAGCCCCAGCATTTT
TRBJ2-7 TRBD1 TRBV7-8 NA CASSLAGQNYEQYF TGTGCCAGCAGCTTAGCGGGACAGAACTACGAGCAGTACTTC
TRBJ2-7 TRBD1 TRBV7-8 NA CASSVRDRGLEQYF TGTGCCAGCAGCGTCCGGGACAGGGGGCTCGAGCAGTACTTC
TRBJ1-2 NA TRBV7-2 NA CASSLVGGALSGGYTF TGTGCCAGCAGCTTAGTTGGGGGGGCTCTTTCGGGTGGCTACACCTTC
TRBJ2-1 NA TRBV5-5 NA CASSSAGRGNEQFF TGTGCCAGCAGCTCAGCGGGCAGGGGGAATGAGCAGTTCTTC
TRBJ1-5 NA TRBV2 NA CASSEARQPQHF TGTGCCAGCAGTGAAGCACGGCAGCCCCAGCATTTT
TRBJ1-5 NA TRBV7-6 NA CASSPTPELNQPQHF TGTGCCAGCAGCCCTACGCCCGAACTCAATCAGCCCCAGCATTTT
TRBJ1-2 NA TRBV2 NA CASSTGRGSGGYTF TGTGCCAGCAGTACAGGGAGGGGATCAGGGGGCTACACCTTC
TRBJ2-1 TRBD2 TRBV28 NA CASSLPRTSGRGLKNNEQFF TGTGCCAGCAGTTTACCACGGACTAGCGGGAGGGGTCTTAAGAACAATGAGCAGTTCTTC
TRBJ1-2 NA TRBV10-3 NA CAVSPPPLVARAQNYGYTF TGTGCCGTTTCACCGCCCCCTTTGGTTGCGCGGGCCCAAAACTATGGCTACACCTTC
TRBJ2-7 NA TRBV12-3/TRBV12-4 NA CASSLGAGSEQYF TGTGCCAGCAGTTTAGGGGCAGGCAGCGAGCAGTACTTC
TRBJ2-1 TRBD2 TRBV6-4 few CASSELAGGNEQFF TGTGCCAGCAGTGAACTAGCGGGAGGCAATGAGCAGTTCTTC
TRBJ1-1 NA TRBV5-1 once CASSYEPPNTEAFF TGCGCCAGCAGCTATGAGCCCCCGAACACTGAAGCTTTCTTT
TRBJ2-1 NA TRBV5-6 NA CASSFGFSAYNEQFF TGTGCCAGCAGCTTCGGGTTTAGCGCCTACAATGAGCAGTTCTTC
TRBJ2-7 TRBD2 TRBV28 once CASSLPNGGRDEQYF TGTGCCAGCAGTTTACCCAATGGGGGGAGGGACGAGCAGTACTTC
TRBJ2-1 NA TRBV28 NA CAIGNEQFF TGTGCCATCGGCAATGAGCAGTTCTTC
TRBJ2-5 TRBD2 TRBV11-2 NA CASSFSGRVEETQYF TGTGCCAGCAGCTTTAGCGGGAGAGTAGAGGAGACCCAGTACTTC
TRBJ1-5 NA TRBV2 NA CASSEGTPVIQPQHF TGTGCCAGCAGTGAAGGGACTCCTGTAATCCAGCCCCAGCATTTT
TRBJ2-1 NA TRBV10-3 NA CAISATLGEQFF TGTGCCATCAGCGCAACCCTAGGTGAGCAGTTCTTC
TRBJ1-6 NA TRBV14 NA CASSQDLGGSNSPLHF TGTGCCAGCAGCCAAGATCTCGGAGGATCGAATTCACCCCTCCACTTT
TRBJ1-1 TRBD1 TRBV7-2 NA CASSLVAGGLAEAFF TGTGCCAGCAGCTTAGTTGCAGGGGGACTAGCTGAAGCTTTCTTT
TRBJ2-3 TRBD1 TRBV3-1/TRBV3-2 NA CASSPLLTGTDTQYF TGTGCCAGCAGCCCACTACTGACAGGGACAGATACGCAGTATTTT